This TCR beta chain was found in a study of CD8+CD57+ T cells in acquired aplastic anemia. Overall study: Each DNA sample taken from sorted CD4+ and CD8+ cells came to around 3.4 ug on average. Some 11 million reads, on average, were obtained for CD4+ cells from healthy donors. Study-level results: Between the patient and control groups, CD8+ Simpson's diversity did not differ significantly. Overlap between patients and controls comprised about 30 CD8+ CDR3 sequences.

In regard to this clonotype: Its antigen remains unidentified. No conserved phenylalanine or tryptophan is present at the end of the CDR3, so a read error is the likely explanation.

The CDR3 sequence is 15 residues long. The V and J ends lost 3 bases and 9 bases, in that order; junction bases with no gene match: 12. Germline V gene data show CDR1 as DFQATT and CDR2 as SNEGSKA (reference sequence). The use of genomic DNA as template underpinned the TCR beta VDJ and CDR3 profiling. MiXCR, run by TCRdb on the reads, gives a single entry per CDR3 protein. The sample includes 120,000 or so distinct CDR3 sequences, roughly 50% of them seen just once. This rearrangement joins TRBV20-1 to TRBJ2-1, with 9 bases lining up with TRBD2. The clonotype comes from a human donor in good health, serving as a control. The sequencing input was sorted CD4+, CD8+, or CD8+CD57+ T cells (not recorded which) from PBMCs. The CDR3 protein is CSASLTSGSFFEQFV. CDR3 DNA: TGCAGTGCTAGCCTGACTAGCGGTTCATTCTTTGAGCAGTTCGTC.